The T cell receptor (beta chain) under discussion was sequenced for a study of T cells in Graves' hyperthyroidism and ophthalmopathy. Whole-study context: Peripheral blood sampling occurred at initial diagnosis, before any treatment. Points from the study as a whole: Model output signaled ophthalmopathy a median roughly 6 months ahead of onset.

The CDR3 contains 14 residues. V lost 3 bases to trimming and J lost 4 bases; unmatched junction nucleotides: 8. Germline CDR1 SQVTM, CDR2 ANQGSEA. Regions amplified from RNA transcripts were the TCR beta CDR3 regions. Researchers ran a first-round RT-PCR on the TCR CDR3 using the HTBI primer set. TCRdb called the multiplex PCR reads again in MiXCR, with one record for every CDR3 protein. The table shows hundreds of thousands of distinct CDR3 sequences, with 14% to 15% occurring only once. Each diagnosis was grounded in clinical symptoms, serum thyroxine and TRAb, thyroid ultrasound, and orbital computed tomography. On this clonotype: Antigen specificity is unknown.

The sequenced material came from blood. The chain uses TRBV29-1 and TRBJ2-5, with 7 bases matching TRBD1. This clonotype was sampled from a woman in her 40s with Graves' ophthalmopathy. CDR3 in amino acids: CSVETVTGRETQYF. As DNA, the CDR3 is TGCAGCGTTGAGACCGTGACAGGGCGAGAGACCCAGTACTTC. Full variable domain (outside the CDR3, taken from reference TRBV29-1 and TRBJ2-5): SAVISQKPSRDICQRGTSLTIQCQVDSQVTMMFWYRQQPGQSLTLIATANQGSEATYESGFVIDKFPISRPNLTFSTLTVSNMSPEDSSIYLCSVETVTGRETQYFGPGTRLLVL.